The text below deals with one T cell receptor (beta chain). The junction shows a germline mismatch at one end, possibly a read error. The treatment is: some 19 received Ad26.COV2.S at low or high dose, single or two shots; roughly five received placebo; per-sample allocation not given. At day 63 after the first vaccine or placebo injection, samples were drawn. Profiled with immunoSEQ multiplex PCR; TCRdb holds only in-frame clones, not every one. The sample includes about 430,000 clones, approximately 90% of them seen just once. This specimen comes from a study of Ad26.COV2.S vaccination and SARS-CoV-2 variants. Study context: In the COV1001 trial, the donor was in the Ad26.COV2.S arm.

Germline V CDR1 and CDR2: SGHVS, FQNEAQ. The CDR3 runs to 16 residues. The origin of this receptor is a person between 18 and 65 years old who received the Ad26.COV2.S COVID-19 vaccine or a placebo. This rearrangement joins TRBV7-8 to TRBJ2-6, with TRBD2 matching over 8 bases. Sequencing used peripheral blood, obtained in a trial of Ad26.COV2.S vaccine versus placebo. The CDR3 is CASRLAGLAGANVLTF. The CDR3 nucleotides are TGTGCCAGCAGGTTAGCGGGATTAGCTGGGGCCAACGTCCTGACTTTC.